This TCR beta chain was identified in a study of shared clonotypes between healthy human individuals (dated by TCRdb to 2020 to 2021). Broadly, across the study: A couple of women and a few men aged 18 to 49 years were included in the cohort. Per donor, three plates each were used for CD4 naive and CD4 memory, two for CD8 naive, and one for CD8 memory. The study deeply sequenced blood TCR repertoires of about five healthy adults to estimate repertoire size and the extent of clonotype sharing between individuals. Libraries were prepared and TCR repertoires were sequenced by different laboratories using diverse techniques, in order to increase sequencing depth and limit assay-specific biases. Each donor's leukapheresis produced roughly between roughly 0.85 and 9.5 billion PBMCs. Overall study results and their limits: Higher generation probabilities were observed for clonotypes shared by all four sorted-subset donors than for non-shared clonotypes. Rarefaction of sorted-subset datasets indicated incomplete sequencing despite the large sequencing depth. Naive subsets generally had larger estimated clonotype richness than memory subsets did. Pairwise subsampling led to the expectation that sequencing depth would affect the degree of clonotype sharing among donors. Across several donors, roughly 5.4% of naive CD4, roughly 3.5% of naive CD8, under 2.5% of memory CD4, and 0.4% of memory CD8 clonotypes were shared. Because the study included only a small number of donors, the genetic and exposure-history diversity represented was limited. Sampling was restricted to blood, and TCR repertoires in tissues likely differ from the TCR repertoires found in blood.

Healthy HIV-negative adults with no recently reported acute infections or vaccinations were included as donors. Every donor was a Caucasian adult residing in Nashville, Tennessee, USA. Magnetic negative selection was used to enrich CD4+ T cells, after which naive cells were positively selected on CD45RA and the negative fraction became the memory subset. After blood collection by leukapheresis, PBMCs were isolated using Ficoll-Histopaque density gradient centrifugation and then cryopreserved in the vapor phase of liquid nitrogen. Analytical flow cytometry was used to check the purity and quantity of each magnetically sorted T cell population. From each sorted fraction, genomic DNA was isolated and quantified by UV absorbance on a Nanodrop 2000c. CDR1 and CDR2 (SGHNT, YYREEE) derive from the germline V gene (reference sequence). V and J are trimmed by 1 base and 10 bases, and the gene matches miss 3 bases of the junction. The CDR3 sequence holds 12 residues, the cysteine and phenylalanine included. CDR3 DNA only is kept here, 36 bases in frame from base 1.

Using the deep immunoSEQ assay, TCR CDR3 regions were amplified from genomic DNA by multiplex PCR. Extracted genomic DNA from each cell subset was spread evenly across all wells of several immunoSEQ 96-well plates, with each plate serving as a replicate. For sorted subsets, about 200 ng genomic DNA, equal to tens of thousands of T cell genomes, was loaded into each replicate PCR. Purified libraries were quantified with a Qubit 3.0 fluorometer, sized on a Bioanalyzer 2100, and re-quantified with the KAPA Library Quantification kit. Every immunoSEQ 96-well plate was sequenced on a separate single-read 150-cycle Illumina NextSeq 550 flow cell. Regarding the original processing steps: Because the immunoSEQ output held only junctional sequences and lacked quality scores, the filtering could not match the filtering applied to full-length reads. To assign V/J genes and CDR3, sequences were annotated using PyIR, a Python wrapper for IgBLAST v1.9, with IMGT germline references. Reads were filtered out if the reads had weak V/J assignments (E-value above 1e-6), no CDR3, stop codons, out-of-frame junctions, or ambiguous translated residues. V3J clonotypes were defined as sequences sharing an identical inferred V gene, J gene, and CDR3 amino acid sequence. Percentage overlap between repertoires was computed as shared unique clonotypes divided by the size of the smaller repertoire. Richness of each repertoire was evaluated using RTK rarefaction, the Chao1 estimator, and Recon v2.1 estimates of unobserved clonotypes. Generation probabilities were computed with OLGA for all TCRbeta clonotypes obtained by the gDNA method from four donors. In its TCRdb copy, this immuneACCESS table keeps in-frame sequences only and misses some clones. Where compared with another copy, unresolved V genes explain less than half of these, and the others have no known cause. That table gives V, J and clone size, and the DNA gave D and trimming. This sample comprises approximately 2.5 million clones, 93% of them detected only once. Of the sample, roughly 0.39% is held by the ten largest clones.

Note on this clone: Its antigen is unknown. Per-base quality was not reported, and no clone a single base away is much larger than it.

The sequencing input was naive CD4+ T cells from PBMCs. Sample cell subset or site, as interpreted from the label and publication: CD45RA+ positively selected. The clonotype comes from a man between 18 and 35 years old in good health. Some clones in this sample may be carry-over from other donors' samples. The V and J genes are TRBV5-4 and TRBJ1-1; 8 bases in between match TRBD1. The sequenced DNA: TGTGCCAGCAGCTTGAGTCAGGGGGCAGCTTTCTTT. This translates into CASSLSQGAAFF.